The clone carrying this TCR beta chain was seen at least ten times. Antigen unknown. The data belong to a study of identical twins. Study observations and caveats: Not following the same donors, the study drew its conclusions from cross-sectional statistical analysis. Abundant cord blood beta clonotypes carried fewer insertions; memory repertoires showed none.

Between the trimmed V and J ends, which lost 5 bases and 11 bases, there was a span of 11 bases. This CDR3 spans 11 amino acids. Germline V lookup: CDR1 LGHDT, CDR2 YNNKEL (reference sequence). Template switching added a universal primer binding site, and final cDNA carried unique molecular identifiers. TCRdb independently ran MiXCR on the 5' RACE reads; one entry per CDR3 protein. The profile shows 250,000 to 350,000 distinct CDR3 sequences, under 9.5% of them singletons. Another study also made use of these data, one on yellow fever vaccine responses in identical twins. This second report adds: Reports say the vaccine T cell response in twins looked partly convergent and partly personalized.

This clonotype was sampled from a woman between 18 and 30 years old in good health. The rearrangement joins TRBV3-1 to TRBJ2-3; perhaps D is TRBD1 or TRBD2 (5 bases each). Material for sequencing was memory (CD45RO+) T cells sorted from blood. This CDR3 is CASSSGRQQYF. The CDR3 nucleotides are TGTGCCAGCAGCTCGGGACGGCAGCAGTATTTT.